One and the same sample provided the 11 T cell receptor beta chains below, sequenced in a study of cytomegalovirus exposure and HLA in healthy donors. The PCR employed 60 Vbeta primers together with 13 Jbeta primers. Sequenced by immunoSEQ multiplex PCR; TCRdb stores in-frame clones only, minus some. The sample data list some 60,000 clones. Material: PBMCs. The receptors originated from a man aged 25-45 years in good health and CMV-seropositive.

The chain carries TRBV30 and TRBJ2-2; 7 bases align to TRBD1. Germline CDR1 is GTSNPN and CDR2 is SVGIG (reference sequence). The CDR3 is made up of 16 amino acids. V lost 3 bases and J lost 6; bases outside the gene matches: 13. In DNA form, the CDR3 reads TGTGCCTGGAGCGGAGAGAAGACAGGGACCGCCGGGGAGCTGTTTTTT. It encodes CAWSGEKTGTAGELFF.

The rearrangement uses TRBV11-2 and TRBJ1-4; tentatively, D is TRBD1 (5 bases). CDR3 length equals 16 residues. V shed 5 bases and J shed 4 bases, with 17 bases lying between them. The germline V gene has CDR1 SGHAT and CDR2 FQNNGV. The CDR3 coding sequence is TGTGCCAGCAGCGTAGGGGTTGACAGCCGTAATGAAAAACTGTTTTTT. It specifies CASSVGVDSRNEKLFF.

CDR3 DNA: TGTGCCAGTAGTATAGGACTAGCGGTTTACAATGAGCAGTTCTTC. Its protein is CASSIGLAVYNEQFF. This chain connects TRBV19 to TRBJ2-1; 9 nucleotides match TRBD2. The trim removed 1 base at V and 4 bases at J, leaving 2 bases unmatched. Germline CDR1 reads LNHDA; CDR2 reads SQIVND (reference sequence). The CDR3 is 15 residues long.

This rearrangement joins TRBV30 to TRBJ1-1; no reliable D call. This CDR3 contains 13 residues. V lost 0 bases and J 5 bases, leaving 10 bases between the germline ends. Germline V gene data show CDR1 as GTSNPN and CDR2 as SVGIG (reference sequence). The CDR3 sequence is CAWSVIGRTEAFF. The CDR3, as DNA: TGTGCCTGGAGTGTAATCGGGAGGACTGAAGCTTTCTTT.

The genes are TRBV7-8 and TRBJ2-1; 12 bases agree with TRBD2. The CDR3 has 15 amino acids. J gave up 6 bases and V 6 bases, and 6 bases lay outside the gene matches. Germline assignment: CDR1 SGHVS and CDR2 FQNEAQ. CDR3 protein: CASSPTSGRPNEQFF. In DNA, the CDR3 is TGTGCCAGCAGTCCGACTAGCGGGAGACCCAATGAGCAGTTCTTC.

V is TRBV6-5 and J is TRBJ2-5; 11 bases fit TRBD1. Germline V CDR1 and CDR2: MNHEY, SVGAGI. Trimming took 2 bases from V and 5 from J; bases not matched to a gene: 4. This CDR3 has 15 residues. In nucleotides, the CDR3 is TGTGCCAGCAGTTACGGGACAGGGGGACTGGAGACCCAGTACTTC. It specifies CASSYGTGGLETQYF.

V gene TRBV27 combines with J gene TRBJ2-1; a possible D gene is TRBD2 (6 bases). Per the germline V gene, CDR1 is MNHEY and CDR2 is SMNVEV (reference sequence). CDR3 length: 16 residues. Between the trimmed V and J ends, which lost 5 bases and 0 bases, there was a span of 14 bases. The CDR3, as DNA: TGTGCCAGCAGTGTGAGGACCGGGAGCTCCTACAATGAGCAGTTCTTC. Protein product: CASSVRTGSSYNEQFF.

The rearrangement uses TRBV2 and TRBJ1-5; D is perhaps TRBD1 (5 bases). From germline, CDR1 is SNHLY and CDR2 FYNNEI. This CDR3 region has 18 residues. Trimming shortened V by 5 bases and J by 2 bases, and 22 bases separated the two germline ends. The CDR3 protein is CASSHASAGPGGNQPQHF. The DNA of the CDR3 is TGTGCCAGCAGTCACGCGTCGGCAGGCCCGGGGGGCAATCAGCCCCAGCATTTT.

The rearrangement links TRBV6-6 to TRBJ1-4; TRBD1 might be the D (5 bases). CDR3 length equals 14 residues. Per germline, CDR1 MNHNY and CDR2 SVGAGI (reference sequence). Trimming pared 6 bases from V and 0 bases from J, leaving 8 bases between. The CDR3 sequence is CASRTDATNEKLFF. CDR3 DNA sequence: TGTGCCAGCAGGACAGATGCAACTAATGAAAAACTGTTTTTT.

The CDR3 spells CASSPAPTRDRGSDEQFF. The CDR3 bases are TGTGCCAGCAGTCCTGCCCCTACCCGGGACAGGGGTTCTGATGAGCAGTTCTTC. The gene calls are TRBV27 and TRBJ2-1, with 10 positions matching TRBD1. From germline, CDR1 is MNHEY and CDR2 SMNVEV (reference sequence). The V and J ends lost 5 bases and 8 bases, in that order; junction bases with no gene match: 18. The CDR3 length is 18 residues.

CDR3 sequence reads: CASSYFYEQYF. The DNA for the CDR3 is TGTGCCAGCAGTTACTTCTACGAGCAGTACTTC. The genes are TRBV28 and TRBJ2-7; no clear D gene. This CDR3 contains 11 residues. Deletions cut 4 bases from V and 3 bases from J, with 4 bases between. Germline CDR1 and CDR2: MDHEN and SYDVKM.